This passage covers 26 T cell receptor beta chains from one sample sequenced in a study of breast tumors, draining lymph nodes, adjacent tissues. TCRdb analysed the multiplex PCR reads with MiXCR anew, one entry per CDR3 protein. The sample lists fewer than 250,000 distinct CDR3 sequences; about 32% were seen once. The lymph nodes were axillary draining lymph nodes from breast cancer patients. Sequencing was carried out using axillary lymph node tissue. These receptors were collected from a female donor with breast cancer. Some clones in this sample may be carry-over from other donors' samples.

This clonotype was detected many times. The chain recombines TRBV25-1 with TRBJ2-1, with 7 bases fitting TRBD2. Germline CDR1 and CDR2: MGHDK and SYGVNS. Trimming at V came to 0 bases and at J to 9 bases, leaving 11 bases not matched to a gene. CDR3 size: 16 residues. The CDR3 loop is CASSEYGRAPAGEQFF. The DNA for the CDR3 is TGTGCCAGCAGTGAATATGGGAGGGCGCCAGCCGGTGAGCAGTTCTTC.

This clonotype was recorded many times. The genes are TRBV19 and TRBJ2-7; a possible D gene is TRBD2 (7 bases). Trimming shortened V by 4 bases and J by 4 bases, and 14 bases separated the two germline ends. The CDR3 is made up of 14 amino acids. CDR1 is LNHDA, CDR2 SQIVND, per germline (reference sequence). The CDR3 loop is CASSKGEGGYEQYF. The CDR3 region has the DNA TGTGCCAGTAGTAAAGGGGAGGGGGGGTACGAGCAGTACTTC. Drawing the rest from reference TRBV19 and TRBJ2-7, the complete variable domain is DGGITQSPKYLFRKEGQNVTLSCEQNLNHDAMYWYRQDPGQGLRLIYYSQIVNDFQKGDIAEGYSVSREKKESFPLTVTSAQKNPTAFYLCASSKGEGGYEQYFGPGTRLTVT.

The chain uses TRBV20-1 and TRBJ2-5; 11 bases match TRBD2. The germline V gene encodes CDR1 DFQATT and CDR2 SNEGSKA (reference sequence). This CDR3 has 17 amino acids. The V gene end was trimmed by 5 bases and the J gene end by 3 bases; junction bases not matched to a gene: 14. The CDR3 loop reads CSAAGRTSGLGEETQYF. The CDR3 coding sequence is TGCAGTGCTGCCGGTAGGACTAGCGGGCTCGGTGAAGAGACCCAGTACTTC.

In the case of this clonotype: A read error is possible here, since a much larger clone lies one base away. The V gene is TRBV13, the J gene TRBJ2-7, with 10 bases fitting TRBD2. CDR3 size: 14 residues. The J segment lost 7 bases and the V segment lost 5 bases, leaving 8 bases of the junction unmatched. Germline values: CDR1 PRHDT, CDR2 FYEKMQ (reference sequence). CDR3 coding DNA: TGTGCCAGCAGCCCGCGTAGCGGGAGGTGGGAGCAGTACTTC. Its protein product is CASSPRSGRWEQYF.

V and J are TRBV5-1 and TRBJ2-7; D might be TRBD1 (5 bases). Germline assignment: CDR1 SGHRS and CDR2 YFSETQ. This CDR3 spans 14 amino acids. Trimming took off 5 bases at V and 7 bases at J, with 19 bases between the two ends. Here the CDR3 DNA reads TGCGCCAGCAGTGGGGTAGGGGTAATCGGTGAGCAGTACTTC. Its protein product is CASSGVGVIGEQYF.

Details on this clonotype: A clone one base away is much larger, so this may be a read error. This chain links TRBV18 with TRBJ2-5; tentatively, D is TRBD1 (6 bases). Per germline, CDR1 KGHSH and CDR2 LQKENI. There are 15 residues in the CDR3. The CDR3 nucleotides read TGTGCCAGCTCACTTCAACAGGGATCAAAAGAGGCCCAGTACTTC. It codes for CASSLQQGSKEAQYF.

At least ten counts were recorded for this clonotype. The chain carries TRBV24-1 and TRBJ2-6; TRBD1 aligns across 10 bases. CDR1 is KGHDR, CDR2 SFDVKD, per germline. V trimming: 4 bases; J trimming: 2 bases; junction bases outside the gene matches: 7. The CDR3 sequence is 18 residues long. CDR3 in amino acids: CATSERTGGQAGANVLTF. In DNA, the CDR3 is TGTGCCACCAGTGAAAGGACAGGGGGGCAGGCTGGGGCCAACGTCCTGACTTTC.

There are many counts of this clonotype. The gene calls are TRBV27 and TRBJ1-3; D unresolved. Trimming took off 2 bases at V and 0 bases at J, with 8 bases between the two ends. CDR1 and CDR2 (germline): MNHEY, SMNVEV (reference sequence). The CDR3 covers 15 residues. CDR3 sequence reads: CASSLKGNSGNTIYF. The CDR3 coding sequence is TGTGCCAGCAGTTTAAAGGGAAACTCTGGAAACACCATATATTTT.

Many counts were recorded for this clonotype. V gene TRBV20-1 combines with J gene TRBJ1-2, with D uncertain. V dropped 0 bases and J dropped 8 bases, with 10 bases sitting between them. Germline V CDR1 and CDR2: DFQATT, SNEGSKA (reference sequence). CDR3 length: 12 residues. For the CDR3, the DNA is TGCAGTGCTAGAGATAGTTCTAGGGGCTACACCTTC. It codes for CSARDSSRGYTF.

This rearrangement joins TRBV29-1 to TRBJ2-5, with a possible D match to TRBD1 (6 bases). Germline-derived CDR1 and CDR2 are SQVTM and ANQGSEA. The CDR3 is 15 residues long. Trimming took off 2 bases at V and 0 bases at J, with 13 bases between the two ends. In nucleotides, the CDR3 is TGCAGCGTTGAATTCATCGGACAGCACCAAGAGACCCAGTACTTC. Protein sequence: CSVEFIGQHQETQYF. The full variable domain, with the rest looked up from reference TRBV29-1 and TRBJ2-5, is SAVISQKPSRDICQRGTSLTIQCQVDSQVTMMFWYRQQPGQSLTLIATANQGSEATYESGFVIDKFPISRPNLTFSTLTVSNMSPEDSSIYLCSVEFIGQHQETQYFGPGTRLLVL.

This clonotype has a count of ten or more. CDR3: CASSLDTGGSGTDTQYF. CDR3 coding DNA: TGTGCCAGCAGCTTAGATACCGGCGGTAGCGGCACAGATACGCAGTATTTT. The chain uses TRBV11-2 and TRBJ2-3, with D tentatively TRBD2 (5 bases). Per germline, CDR1 SGHAT and CDR2 FQNNGV. The length of the CDR3 is 17 residues. Trimming shortened V by 0 bases and J by 1 base, and 14 bases separated the two germline ends.

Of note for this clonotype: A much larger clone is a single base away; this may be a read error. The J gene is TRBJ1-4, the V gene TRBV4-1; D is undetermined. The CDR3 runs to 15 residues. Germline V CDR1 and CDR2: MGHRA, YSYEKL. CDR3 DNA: TGCGCCAGCAGCCTGGACGGTGCAACTAATGAAAAACCGTTTTTT. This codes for CASSLDGATNEKPFF.

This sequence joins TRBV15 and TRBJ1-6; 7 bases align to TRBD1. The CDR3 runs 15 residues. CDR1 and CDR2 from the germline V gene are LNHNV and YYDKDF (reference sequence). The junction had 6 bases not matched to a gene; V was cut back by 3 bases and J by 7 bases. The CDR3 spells CATSSYDRVNSPLHF. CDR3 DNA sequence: TGTGCCACCAGCAGTTACGACAGGGTAAATTCACCCCTCCACTTT.

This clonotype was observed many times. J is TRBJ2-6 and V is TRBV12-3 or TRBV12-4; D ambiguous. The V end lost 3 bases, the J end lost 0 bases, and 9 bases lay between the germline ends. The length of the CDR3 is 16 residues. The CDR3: CASSFGVPSGANVLTF. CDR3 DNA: TGTGCCAGCAGTTTTGGGGTCCCCTCTGGGGCCAACGTCCTGACTTTC.

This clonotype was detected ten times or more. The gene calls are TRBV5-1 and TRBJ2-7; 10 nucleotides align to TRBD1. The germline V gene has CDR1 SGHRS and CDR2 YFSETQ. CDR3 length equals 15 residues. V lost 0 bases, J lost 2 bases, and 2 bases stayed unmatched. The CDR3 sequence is CASSLDGTGAYEQYF. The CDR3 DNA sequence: TGCGCCAGCAGCTTGGATGGGACAGGGGCCTACGAGCAGTACTTC.

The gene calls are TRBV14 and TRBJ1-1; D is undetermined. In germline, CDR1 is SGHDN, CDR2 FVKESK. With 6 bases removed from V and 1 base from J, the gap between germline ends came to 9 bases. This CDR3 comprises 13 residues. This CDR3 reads CASSHGRNTEAFF. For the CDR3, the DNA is TGTGCCAGCAGTCACGGACGGAACACTGAAGCTTTCTTT.

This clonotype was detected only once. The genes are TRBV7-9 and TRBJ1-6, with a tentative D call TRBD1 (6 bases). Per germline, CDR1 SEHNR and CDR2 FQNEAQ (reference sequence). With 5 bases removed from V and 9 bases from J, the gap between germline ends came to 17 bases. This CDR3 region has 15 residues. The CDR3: CASSERAGVFSPLHF. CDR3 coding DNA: TGTGCCAGCAGCGAAAGGGCAGGGGTTTTTTCACCCCTCCACTTT.

CDR3 coding DNA: TGTGCTAGAGGCAGCTTTAACTATGGCTACACCTTC. Residues: CARGSFNYGYTF. This chain joins TRBV7-2 and TRBJ1-2; no clear D gene. The CDR3 is made up of 12 amino acids. Germline V gene sequence: CDR1 SGHTA, CDR2 FQGNSA.

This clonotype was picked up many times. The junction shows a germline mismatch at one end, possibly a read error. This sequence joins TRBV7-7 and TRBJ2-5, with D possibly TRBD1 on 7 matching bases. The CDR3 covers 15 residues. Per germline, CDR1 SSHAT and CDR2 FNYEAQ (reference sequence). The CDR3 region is CASSLDAGQKVTQYF. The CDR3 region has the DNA TGTGCTAGCAGCTTAGACGCGGGACAGAAAGTGACCCAGTACTTC.

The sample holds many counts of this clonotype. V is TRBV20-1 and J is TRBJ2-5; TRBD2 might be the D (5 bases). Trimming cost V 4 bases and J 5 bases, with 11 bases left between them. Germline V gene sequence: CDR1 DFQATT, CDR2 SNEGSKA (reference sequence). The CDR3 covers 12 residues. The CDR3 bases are TGCAGTGCTACACCACCGGGGGAGACCCAGTACTTC. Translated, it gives CSATPPGETQYF.

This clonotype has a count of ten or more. The CDR3 DNA reads as TGTGCCAGCAGCTTGCGTCCGCAGGGGGCGAGCGGGGAGCTGTTTTTT. Translated, it gives CASSLRPQGASGELFF. The chain is built from TRBV7-2 and TRBJ2-2; 8 bases map to TRBD1. The germline CDR1 and CDR2 sequences are SGHTA and FQGNSA. V lost 3 bases, J lost 7 bases, and 10 bases stayed unmatched. The CDR3 loop spans 16 amino acids. The variable domain in full, with the rest retrieved from reference TRBV7-2 and TRBJ2-2, is GAGVSQSPSNKVTEKGKDVELRCDPISGHTALYWYRQSLGQGLEFLIYFQGNSAPDKSGLPSDRFSAERTGGSVSTLTIQRTQQEDSAVYLCASSLRPQGASGELFFGEGSRLTVL.

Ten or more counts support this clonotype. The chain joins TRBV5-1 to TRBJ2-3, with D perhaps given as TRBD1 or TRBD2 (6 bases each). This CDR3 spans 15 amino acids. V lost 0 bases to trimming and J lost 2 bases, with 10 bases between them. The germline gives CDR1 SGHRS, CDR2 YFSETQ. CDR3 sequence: CASSLEGGFTDTQYF. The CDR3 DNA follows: TGCGCCAGCAGCTTGGAGGGGGGATTCACAGATACGCAGTATTTT.

In DNA, the CDR3 is TGTGCCAGCAGCTCCGGAGTGGGAGGGTATTATGGCTACACCTTC. Protein product: CASSSGVGGYYGYTF. The rearrangement uses TRBV11-2 and TRBJ1-2, with unresolved D. CDR3 length: 15 amino acids. Per germline, CDR1 SGHAT and CDR2 FQNNGV. The ends were cut back, 4 bases at V and 5 bases at J, with 17 bases in the middle.

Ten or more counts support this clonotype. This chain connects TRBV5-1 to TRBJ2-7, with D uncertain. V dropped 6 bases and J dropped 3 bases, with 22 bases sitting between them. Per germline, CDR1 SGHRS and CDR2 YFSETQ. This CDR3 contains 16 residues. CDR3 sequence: CASTNGLRNVDYEQYF. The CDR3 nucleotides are TGCGCCAGCACCAATGGTCTACGGAACGTCGACTACGAGCAGTACTTC.

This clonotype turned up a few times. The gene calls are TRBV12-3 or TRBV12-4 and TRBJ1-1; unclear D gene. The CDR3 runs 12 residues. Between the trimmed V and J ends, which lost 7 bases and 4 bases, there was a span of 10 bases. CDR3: CASTNWGTEAFF. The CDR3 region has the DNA TGTGCCAGCACCAACTGGGGCACTGAAGCTTTCTTT.

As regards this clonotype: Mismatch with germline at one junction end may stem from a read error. As DNA, the CDR3 is TGCAGTGCTAGGGGGAACACTGAAGCTTCCTTT. Translating gives CSARGNTEASF. The chain combines TRBV20-1 with TRBJ1-1; D gene ambiguous. Germline CDR1 and CDR2: DFQATT and SNEGSKA (reference sequence). This CDR3 has 11 amino acids.